This T cell receptor (beta chain) was profiled in a study of T-cell reconstitution after alpha-beta-depleted transplantation in children. Points from the study as a whole: In some patients, recipient T cells and intrathymic progenitors surviving conditioning explained high day-60 diversity. By about two months after transplant, alpha-beta T cells reportedly arose from several hundred graft clones that had expanded.

The library targeted TCRbeta and was prepared with unique molecular identifiers. TCRdb redid the calling of the PCR reads with MiXCR, one entry per CDR3 protein. This table has hundreds of thousands of distinct CDR3 sequences, around 15% appearing once. Germline lookup yields CDR1 DFQATT and CDR2 SNEGSKA (reference sequence). The CDR3 extends over 10 amino acids. Trimming took off 6 bases at V and 8 bases at J, with 8 bases between the two ends. This clonotype showed up many times. The antigen is not known. The sample was PBMCs, mostly from graft donor cells, taken 360 days after TCRalphabeta/CD19-depleted stem cell transplant. The source is a male patient aged 2 to 9 who had a stem cell transplant for acute lymphoblastic leukemia, so the T cells may come from the graft donor. V usage is TRBV20-1 and J usage is TRBJ2-1; no definite D call. CDR3 nucleotides: TGCAGTGCCGAGAGGTATGAGCAGTTCTTC. Protein sequence: CSAERYEQFF.